Given below is one TCR beta chain in context. Its antigen target is currently unknown. There are no base qualities to consult, and no much larger clone falls within one base. This record belongs to a study of Graves' ophthalmopathy and Graves' hyperthyroidism (dated by TCRdb to between 2017 and 2018). Some background on the complete study: Peripheral blood was collected at initial diagnosis, before any treatment. To tell Graves' ophthalmopathy apart from Graves' hyperthyroidism, and to predict which patients would progress to ophthalmopathy, the study relied on TCR beta repertoire signatures. In total, under 150 blood samples were TCR-sequenced: 43 ophthalmopathy, approximately 80 hyperthyroidism and approximately 17 hyperthyroidism-to-ophthalmopathy patients. To explore V-J signatures distinguishing ophthalmopathy from hyperthyroidism, a discovery set of 100 patients (around 42 ophthalmopathy, about 57 stable hyperthyroidism) was enrolled. An independent validation cohort was composed of 18 hyperthyroidism patients and around 16 patients who later progressed from hyperthyroidism to ophthalmopathy. In five to seven hyperthyroidism patients, the T-cell repertoire of thyroid tissue was compared with the T-cell repertoire of blood. Once sampling was done, hyperthyroidism patients were given methimazole at a starting dose of 30 mg daily, while ophthalmopathy patients were given high-dose intravenous methylprednisolone.

TCR beta CDR3 regions were amplified from RNA transcripts for repertoire sequencing. A first-round RT-PCR used HTBI primers with the Qiagen OneStep RT-PCR kit, followed by a second-round multiplex PCR, size selection and purification. The libraries underwent paired-end sequencing with 100 bp reads on an Illumina HiSeq2000. On the authors' methods: SOAPnuke was used for read processing, and reads with adapters, uncalled bases, a mean Phred below 15, or no exact constant-primer or identifier match were discarded. COPE v1.2.5 was used to merge the high-quality paired reads. Clonotypes were defined as unique nucleotide sequences and were aligned to IMGT TRB V, D and J references using MiTCR v1.1. Analysis was restricted to V-J combinations with a frequency above 0.0001, which covered about 99% of repertoires. A TCR clonal expansion and chaos score per V-J combination was defined as the ratio of F50 clonal expansion to chaos observed in the TCRdist matrix. Welch's t-statistics and random forest were used to narrow the features down to 13 V-J combinations, which were then fed into a naive Bayes classifier. The similarity between thyroid and blood repertoires was quantified using the Morisita-Horn index. TCRdb reprocessing: public reads trimmed at Q25 with fastp, clones called with MiXCR, in-frame beta chains kept. One record per CDR3 amino acid sequence lists the most common genes and DNA. Clone size and V and J calls follow TCRdb, not the original study. The sample table holds about 740,000 distinct CDR3 sequences, of which approximately 40% were seen once. The ten top clones hold approximately 46% of the sample.

The paper as a whole reports these results and caveats: Sample size was not statistically predetermined, and group allocation was not concealed from the investigators. The 13-signature model separated ophthalmopathy from stable hyperthyroidism with approximately 90% sensitivity and around 81% specificity in cross-validation, and 80%/75% in the test set. Most expanded thyroid clonotypes with a frequency above 0.001 also appeared in blood, which suggests that blood repertoires may reflect the immune response in the thyroid. In validation, the model predicted ophthalmopathy progression with over 60% sensitivity and approximately 75% specificity; some twelve predicted patients were CT-confirmed with GO in a median of 6.5 months.

Ophthalmopathy patients had moderately to severely active disease, Clinical Activity Score of at least 3, NOSPECS grade of at least 4, and disease duration under 3 months. Patients with other autoimmune diseases, uncontrolled infections, pregnancy or lactation were excluded from the study. Diagnosis relied on clinical symptoms, serum thyroxine, TRAb, thyroid ultrasound and orbital computed tomography. Ficoll-Paque density gradient centrifugation was used to isolate PBMCs from about 9.4 ml of fresh peripheral blood. Total RNA was extracted with Trizol reagent and quality-checked on an Agilent 2100 Bioanalyzer. The sequencing input was peripheral blood. The receptor's source is an adult man with Graves' ophthalmopathy.

The nucleotide sequence is given as TGTGCCAGCAGCCCCGGGCGGGGAATGAACACTGAAGCTTTCTTT. It specifies CASSPGRGMNTEAFF. This receptor chain uses TRBV9 and TRBJ1-1; no D gene can be assigned with confidence. The germline V gene yields SGDLS for CDR1 and YYNGEE for CDR2. From the cysteine through the phenylalanine, the CDR3 covers 15 amino acids. The entry retains the CDR3 DNA only, 45 bases that are in frame from base 1. V sheds 4 bases and J sheds 0 bases, leaving 13 bases between their ends.